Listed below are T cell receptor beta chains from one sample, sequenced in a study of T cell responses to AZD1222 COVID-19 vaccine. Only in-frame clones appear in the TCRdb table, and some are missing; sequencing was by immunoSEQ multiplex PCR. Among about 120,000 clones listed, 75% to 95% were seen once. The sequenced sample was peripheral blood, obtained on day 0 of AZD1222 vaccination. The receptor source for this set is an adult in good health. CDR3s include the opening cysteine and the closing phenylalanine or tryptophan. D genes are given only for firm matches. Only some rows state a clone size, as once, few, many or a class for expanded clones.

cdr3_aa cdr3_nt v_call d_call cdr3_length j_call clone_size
CSAQPGLAGGEQYF TGCAGCGCCCAACCTGGACTAGCGGGTGGCGAGCAGTACTTC TRBV29-1 TRBD2 14 TRBJ2-7 once
CAISEADRDSNTIYF TGTGCCATCAGTGAGGCTGACAGGGATAGCAACACCATATATTTT TRBV10-3 TRBD1 15 TRBJ1-3 -
CASRGGPRFGQYF TGTGCCAGCAGGGGGGGCCCTCGATTCGGGCAGTACTTC TRBV28 - 13 TRBJ2-7 few
CASTLRLNTEAFF TGTGCCAGCACCCTGCGCTTGAACACTGAAGCTTTCTTT TRBV2 - 13 TRBJ1-1 -
CASSDIQGGNTEAFF TGCGCCAGCAGCGATATACAGGGAGGAAACACTGAAGCTTTCTTT TRBV5-1 - 15 TRBJ1-1 -
CASSFGTDYEQYF TGTGCCAGCAGCTTCGGGACAGACTACGAGCAGTACTTC TRBV11-2 TRBD1 13 TRBJ2-7 -
CASSIWGRVNQPQHF TGTGCCAGTAGTATTTGGGGGCGGGTCAATCAGCCCCAGCATTTT TRBV19 - 15 TRBJ1-5 -
CATSDPGMVGYTF TGTGCCACCAGTGATCCGGGGATGGTTGGCTACACCTTC TRBV24-1 - 13 TRBJ1-2 -
CSVVGSFSGANVLTF TGCAGCGTTGTCGGCAGCTTCTCTGGGGCCAACGTCCTGACTTTC TRBV29-1 - 15 TRBJ2-6 -
CASRRAGKGEKLFF TGTGCCAGCAGACGGGCAGGAAAGGGTGAAAAACTGTTTTTT TRBV28 - 14 TRBJ1-4 -
CASSLVGTGWTYGYTF TGTGCCAGCAGCTTAGTCGGGACAGGGTGGACCTATGGCTACACCTTC TRBV11-2 TRBD1 16 TRBJ1-2 -
CASNIQGQGLSGYTF TGTGCCAGTAACATACAGGGACAGGGTTTAAGTGGCTACACCTTC TRBV19 TRBD1 15 TRBJ1-2 -
CASSTQGHPRGEKLFF TGTGCCAGCAGTACCCAGGGGCACCCGAGGGGTGAAAAACTGTTTTTT TRBV6-2/TRBV6-3 - 16 TRBJ1-4 -
CASSYPGTPINQPQHF TGTGCCAGCAGTTATCCCGGGACACCTATAAATCAGCCCCAGCATTTT TRBV6-2/TRBV6-3 - 16 TRBJ1-5 -
CASSLQGLSTEAFF TGTGCCAGCAGTTTACAGGGGCTAAGTACTGAAGCTTTCTTT TRBV28 - 14 TRBJ1-1 -
CASSLWGGEAYNEQFF TGCGCCAGCAGCCTGTGGGGCGGAGAAGCTTACAATGAGCAGTTCTTC TRBV5-1 - 16 TRBJ2-1 -
CASSANRQGGNYGYTF TGTGCCAGCAGCGCGAATAGGCAGGGAGGGAACTATGGCTACACCTTC TRBV7-2 - 16 TRBJ1-2 -
CATSDTDWQPQHF TGTGCCACCAGTGATACTGATTGGCAGCCCCAGCATTTT TRBV24-1 - 13 TRBJ1-5 -
CASSPGDMNTEAFF TGTGCCAGCAGTCCCGGTGACATGAACACTGAAGCTTTCTTT TRBV28 - 14 TRBJ1-1 -
CAWAGTANSPLHF TGTGCCTGGGCCGGGACAGCGAATTCACCCCTCCACTTT TRBV30 TRBD1 13 TRBJ1-6 -
CASSTGLAGGDYNEQFF TGTGCCAGCAGTACCGGACTAGCGGGGGGGGACTACAATGAGCAGTTCTTC TRBV6-2/TRBV6-3 TRBD2 17 TRBJ2-1 -
CASREGPAYEQYF TGTGCCAGCAGGGAGGGCCCCGCCTACGAGCAGTACTTC TRBV7-8 - 13 TRBJ2-7 once